This T cell receptor (beta chain) was retrieved from a study of blood T cell repertoires in COVID-19. The CDR3 has 16 residues. In germline, CDR1 is MNHEY, CDR2 SVGEGT. The V gene end was trimmed by 5 bases and the J gene end by 6 bases; junction bases not matched to a gene: 14. Repertoires were generated with immunoSEQ multiplex PCR, while TCRdb's copy carries only in-frame clones and drops some. The sample has about 270,000 clones, more than 85% seen once. The chain couples TRBV6-2 or TRBV6-3 to TRBJ1-1; TRBD1 aligns across 8 bases. Sequencing was carried out using PBMCs or T cells enriched from blood (not recorded which). This TCR was recovered from a middle-aged man who had been exposed to COVID-19. The CDR3 region has the DNA TGTGCCAGCAGTAACCCGTCGGACAGGGTGGCACCTGAAGCTTTCTTT. It translates to CASSNPSDRVAPEAFF.